Shown below are 17 T cell receptor beta chains from a single sample sequenced in a study of vaccination and CD4 T cells after COVID-19. Their specific antigens are unknown. Oncomine TCR Beta short-read sequencing was applied to DNA from cultured CD4+ T cells. TCRdb analysed the PCR reads with MiXCR anew, one entry per CDR3 protein. The data contain fewer than 25,000 distinct CDR3 sequences, 38% of them singletons. Treatment specified: roughly 11-day PBMC culture with coronavirus spike peptide pools or control peptides (ViraFEST assay). The specimen sequenced was cultured CD4+ T cells from blood. The receptors derive from a human donor with COVID-19.

The chain couples TRBV7-2 to TRBJ2-7, with D possibly being TRBD2 (6 bases). Germline CDR1 SGHTA, CDR2 FQGNSA. The CDR3 extends over 14 amino acids. V lost 5 bases, J lost 2 bases, and 13 bases lay in between. In DNA, the CDR3 is TGTGCCAGCAGCACCGCGCGACTAGCCTACGAGCAGTACTTC. Translation gives CASSTARLAYEQYF.

The chain combines TRBV19 with TRBJ1-5; D may be TRBD1 (5 bases). Between the trimmed V and J ends, which lost 7 bases and 0 bases, there was a span of 16 bases. The V gene's germline CDR1 is LNHDA and CDR2 SQIVND (reference sequence). CDR3 length: 16 residues. CDR3 loop: CASTPFGGISNQPQHF. DNA for the CDR3: TGTGCCAGTACCCCCTTCGGGGGAATTAGCAATCAGCCCCAGCATTTT. Based on the CDR3 plus reference TRBV19 and TRBJ1-5, the full variable domain is DGGITQSPKYLFRKEGQNVTLSCEQNLNHDAMYWYRQDPGQGLRLIYYSQIVNDFQKGDIAEGYSVSREKKESFPLTVTSAQKNPTAFYLCASTPFGGISNQPQHFGDGTRLSIL.

The chain couples TRBV15 to TRBJ2-3; the match to TRBD2 covers 7 bases. Germline assignment: CDR1 LNHNV and CDR2 YYDKDF (reference sequence). This CDR3 region has 17 residues. Losses at the gene ends were 1 base for V and 0 bases for J; bases not matched to a gene: 7. CDR3 sequence reads: CATSRVLGLQSTDTQYF. The DNA of the CDR3 is TGTGCCACCAGCAGAGTGTTGGGACTACAAAGCACAGATACGCAGTATTTT.

This clonotype was counted only a few times. This sequence joins TRBV6-1 and TRBJ1-3, with D possibly matching TRBD1 (5 bases). This CDR3 region has 15 residues. V was shortened by 6 bases and J by 0 bases, with 12 bases between the two germline ends. The germline V gene has CDR1 MNHNS and CDR2 SASEGT. The CDR3 nucleotides read TGTGCCAGCAGCCTTGGGGGGGGCTCTGGAAACACCATATATTTT. It yields the protein CASSLGGGSGNTIYF.

This clonotype was recorded a few times. V and J are TRBV5-4 and TRBJ2-5; 9 nucleotides agree with TRBD2. The CDR3 runs 18 residues. Germline loops: CDR1 SGHNT, CDR2 YYREEE (reference sequence). V lost 4 bases and J lost 0; bases outside the gene matches: 13. CDR3 in amino acids: CASSPFSGGLMYQETQYF. In DNA form, the CDR3 reads TGTGCCAGCAGCCCTTTTAGCGGGGGACTCATGTACCAAGAGACCCAGTACTTC.

This sequence joins TRBV5-4 and TRBJ2-5; D not certain. Deletions cut 2 bases from V and 2 bases from J, with 7 bases between. The germline gives CDR1 SGHNT, CDR2 YYREEE (reference sequence). The CDR3 has 13 amino acids. CDR3 region: CASSFPQQETQYF. The CDR3 DNA reads as TGTGCCAGCAGCTTTCCACAGCAAGAGACCCAGTACTTC.

This sequence joins TRBV19 and TRBJ1-5; D remains unclear. Germline V gene data show CDR1 as LNHDA and CDR2 as SQIVND (reference sequence). Between the trimmed V and J ends, which lost 3 bases and 4 bases, there was a span of 10 bases. The CDR3 contains 14 residues. The CDR3 coding sequence is TGTGCCAGTAGTATTCGCACGGAAAATCAGCCCCAGCATTTT. Translated: CASSIRTENQPQHF.

This chain joins TRBV19 and TRBJ1-5; D is possibly TRBD1 (5 bases). The ends were cut back, 7 bases at V and 0 bases at J, with 7 bases in the middle. The CDR3 runs to 13 residues. Germline V CDR1 and CDR2: LNHDA, SQIVND (reference sequence). As DNA, the CDR3 is TGTGCCAGTAAGACAGATAGCAATCAGCCCCAGCATTTT. This codes for CASKTDSNQPQHF. The variable domain in full, completed from reference TRBV19 and TRBJ1-5, reads DGGITQSPKYLFRKEGQNVTLSCEQNLNHDAMYWYRQDPGQGLRLIYYSQIVNDFQKGDIAEGYSVSREKKESFPLTVTSAQKNPTAFYLCASKTDSNQPQHFGDGTRLSIL.

CDR3 residues: CASRLPGTGINYEQFF. CDR3 bases: TGTGCCAGCAGGTTACCCGGGACAGGGATAAATTATGAGCAGTTCTTC. The chain uses TRBV7-3 and TRBJ2-1, with TRBD1 identical over 9 bases. The CDR3 consists of 16 residues. Germline V gene data show CDR1 as SGHTA and CDR2 as FQGTGA. The trim removed 6 bases at V and 8 bases at J, leaving 14 bases unmatched.

This clonotype is labeled medium-sized (0.01 to 0.1%). V is TRBV6-5 and J is TRBJ1-4, with no clear D. The ends were cut back, 0 bases at V and 8 bases at J, with 10 bases in the middle. Germline V lookup: CDR1 MNHEY, CDR2 SVGAGI. The CDR3 is made up of 14 amino acids. CDR3 sequence reads: CASSYSMGREKLFF. Written as DNA, the CDR3 is TGTGCCAGCAGTTACTCGATGGGGAGGGAAAAACTGTTTTTT.

This chain connects TRBV7-2 to TRBJ1-1; perhaps TRBD1 as D (5 bases). Germline-derived CDR1 and CDR2 are SGHTA and FQGNSA. The CDR3 runs 15 residues. V lost 5 bases and J 5 bases, leaving 18 bases between the germline ends. Written as DNA, the CDR3 is TGTGCCAGCAGCGCCCATAAGGGGATGGTGACTGAAGCTTTCTTT. This translates into CASSAHKGMVTEAFF.

The chain recombines TRBV10-3 with TRBJ2-3; TRBD2 agrees at 10 bases. Germline lookup yields CDR1 ENHRY and CDR2 SYGVKD. The CDR3 runs to 16 residues. With V trimmed by 3 bases and J by 2 bases, 5 bases remained unmatched. In DNA form, the CDR3 reads TGTGCCATCAGTGACCCCGGACTAGCGGACACAGATACGCAGTATTTT. Protein product: CAISDPGLADTDTQYF.

This rearrangement joins TRBV12-3 or TRBV12-4 to TRBJ2-3, with 12 bases matching TRBD2. V lost 7 bases to trimming and J lost 4 bases; unmatched junction nucleotides: 6. The CDR3 sequence is 15 residues long. The CDR3 here is CASTSTSGGSDTQYF. As DNA, the CDR3 is TGTGCCAGCACCTCGACTAGCGGGGGATCAGATACGCAGTATTTT.

This clonotype was seen more than once but under ten times. This sequence joins TRBV6-1 and TRBJ1-6; D is unclear. Trimming left V 7 bases short and J 7 bases short, with 8 bases between. There are 12 residues in the CDR3. Germline V lookup: CDR1 MNHNS, CDR2 SASEGT. CDR3 protein: CASKPRNSPLHF. CDR3 in DNA: TGTGCCAGCAAGCCGAGAAATTCACCCCTCCACTTT.

The sample holds a few counts of this clonotype. The V call is TRBV12-3 or TRBV12-4, the J call TRBJ1-2; the match to TRBD1 covers 7 bases. CDR3 size: 19 residues. With 4 bases clipped from V and 8 bases from J, the junction kept 25 bases outside the gene matches. The CDR3 sequence: CASSSPPGPSGGARVGYTF. Here the CDR3 DNA reads TGTGCCAGCAGTTCCCCACCGGGTCCATCAGGGGGAGCGCGGGTAGGCTACACCTTC.

The rearrangement joins TRBV2 to TRBJ2-3, with D possibly matching TRBD2 (6 bases). The CDR3 loop spans 13 amino acids. The V gene's germline CDR1 is SNHLY and CDR2 FYNNEI. V lost 6 bases, J lost 4 bases, and 11 bases lay in between. CDR3 in amino acids: CASRGDFSDTQYF. Written as DNA, the CDR3 is TGTGCCAGCAGAGGGGACTTCTCAGATACGCAGTATTTT.

This clonotype was observed a handful of times. The chain joins TRBV4-1 to TRBJ2-7; the match to TRBD2 covers 12 bases. The V segment lost 5 bases and the J segment 2 bases; nucleotides outside the gene matches: 7. The CDR3 contains 16 residues. CDR1 and CDR2 from the germline V gene are MGHRA and YSYEKL. CDR3 nucleotides: TGCGCCAGCAGCTCACTACTAGCGGGGGGTGCCTACGAGCAGTACTTC. Amino acids: CASSSLLAGGAYEQYF.